The clone carrying this TCR beta chain showed up just once. CD45RO negativity and positive selection for CCR7 defined naive CD8 cells, a population that excluded terminally differentiated effector memory CD45RA+ cells. There were only Caucasian adults among the donors, and all lived in Nashville, Tennessee. Measured with immunoSEQ multiplex PCR; TCRdb has only the in-frame clones, and not every one. This table holds around 2,000,000 clones, approximately 95% found once. This specimen comes from a study of shared clonotypes between healthy human individuals. This CDR3 contains 15 residues. The ends were cut back, 6 bases at V and 0 bases at J, with 12 bases in the middle. From germline, CDR1 is MDHEN and CDR2 SYDVKM.

V and J are TRBV28 and TRBJ2-1; unclear D gene. The sequencing sample was made of naive CD8+ T cells sorted from blood. The origin of this receptor is a young man in good health. The CDR3 sequence is CASSPDVSSYNEQFF. The CDR3 DNA sequence: TGTGCCAGCAGCCCTGACGTAAGCTCCTACAATGAGCAGTTCTTC.